This T cell receptor (beta chain) was sequenced in a study of graft-versus-host responses after intestinal transplantation. With regard to this clone: Antigen unknown.

Libraries were prepared by immunoSEQ multiplex PCR; TCRdb keeps only in-frame clonotypes and omits some of them. The data contain tens of thousands of clones, about 80% of them singletons. The sequence was collected from a human donor who received an intestinal transplant. The material was unstimulated CD8+ T cells sorted from spleen or lymph node cells, obtained before intestinal transplant.

In DNA, the CDR3 is TGTGCCAGCAGTGTAAACAGGGGGGGTACCGGGGAGCTGTTTTTT. It is translated as CASSVNRGGTGELFF. The J gene is TRBJ2-2, the V gene TRBV6-5; D may be TRBD1 (8 bases). This CDR3 contains 15 residues. The germline V gene encodes CDR1 MNHEY and CDR2 SVGAGI. The germline V and J ends were trimmed by 5 bases and 5 bases, with 15 bases remaining between them.